The clone carrying this T cell receptor beta chain was recorded a few times. Arm-PCR with iRepertoire HTBI primers amplified the CDR3 regions for these TCR beta libraries. TCRdb reanalysed the multiplex PCR reads using MiXCR and keeps one entry per CDR3 protein. Among 400,000 to 500,000 distinct CDR3 sequences listed, about 22% were seen once. Time point in this sample: persistent/refractory GD, antithyroid drugs over 5 years with positive TRAb. From PBMCs, RNA was extracted and then used to make the TCR library. Patients hailed from an endocrinology department in Xi'an, China. CDR1 is SNHLY, CDR2 FYNNEI, per germline. V shed 5 bases and J shed 2 bases, with 19 bases lying between them. This CDR3 contains 16 residues. The source of the sample is a study of regulatory T cells in long-lasting Graves disease.

Here the sequenced sample was peripheral blood mononuclear cells (PBMCs), taken when the disease was refractory, from a patient treated with antithyroid drugs. The rearrangement uses TRBV2 and TRBJ2-7; TRBD1 is a possible D gene (6 bases). This sequence originates from a female donor with Graves disease. CDR3 coding DNA: TGTGCCAGCAGTACCTCGGCCGACAGGATCCCCTACGAGCAGTACTTC. Translated: CASSTSADRIPYEQYF. The full variable domain, in which reference TRBV2 and TRBJ2-7 provide the parts outside the CDR3, is EPEVTQTPSHQVTQMGQEVILRCVPISNHLYFYWYRQILGQKVEFLVSFYNNEISEKSEIFDDQFSVERPDGSNFTLKIRSTKLEDSAMYFCASSTSADRIPYEQYFGPGTRLTVT.